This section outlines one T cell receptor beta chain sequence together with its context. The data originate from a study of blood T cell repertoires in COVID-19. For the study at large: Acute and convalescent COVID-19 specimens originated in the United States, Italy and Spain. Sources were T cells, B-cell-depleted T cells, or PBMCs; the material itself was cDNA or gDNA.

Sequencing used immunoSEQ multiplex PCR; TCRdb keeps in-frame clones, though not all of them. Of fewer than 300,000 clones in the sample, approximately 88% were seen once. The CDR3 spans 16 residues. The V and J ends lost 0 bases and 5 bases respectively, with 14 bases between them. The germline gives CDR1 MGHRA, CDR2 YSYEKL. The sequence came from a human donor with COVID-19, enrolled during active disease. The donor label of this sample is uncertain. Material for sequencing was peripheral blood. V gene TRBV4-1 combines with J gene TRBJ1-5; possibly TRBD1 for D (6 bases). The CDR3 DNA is TGCGCCAGCAGCCAAGATCCCGGACAGAACGATCAGCCCCAGCATTTT. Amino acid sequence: CASSQDPGQNDQPQHF.